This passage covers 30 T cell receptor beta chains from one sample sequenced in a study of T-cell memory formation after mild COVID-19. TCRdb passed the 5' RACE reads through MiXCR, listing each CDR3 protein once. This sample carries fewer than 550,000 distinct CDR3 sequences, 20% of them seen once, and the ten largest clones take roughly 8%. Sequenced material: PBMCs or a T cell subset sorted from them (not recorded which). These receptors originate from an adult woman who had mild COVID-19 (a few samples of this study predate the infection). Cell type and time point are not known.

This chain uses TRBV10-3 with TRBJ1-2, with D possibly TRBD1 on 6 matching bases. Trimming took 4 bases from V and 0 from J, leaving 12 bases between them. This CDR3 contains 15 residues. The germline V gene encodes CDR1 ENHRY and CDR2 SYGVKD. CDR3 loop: CAISVRGPSNYGYTF. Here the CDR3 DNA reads TGTGCCATCAGTGTACGGGGGCCCTCTAACTATGGCTACACCTTC.

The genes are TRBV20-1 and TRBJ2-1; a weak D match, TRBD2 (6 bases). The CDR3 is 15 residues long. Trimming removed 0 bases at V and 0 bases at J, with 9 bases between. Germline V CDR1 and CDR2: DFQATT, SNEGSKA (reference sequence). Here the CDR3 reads CSARDAGSSYNEQFF. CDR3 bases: TGCAGTGCTAGAGACGCGGGGAGCTCCTACAATGAGCAGTTCTTC.

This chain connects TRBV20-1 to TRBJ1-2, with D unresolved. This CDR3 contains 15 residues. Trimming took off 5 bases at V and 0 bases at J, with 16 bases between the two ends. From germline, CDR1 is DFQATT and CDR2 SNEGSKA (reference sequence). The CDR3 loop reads CSAFLAAVSNYGYTF. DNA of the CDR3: TGCAGTGCTTTCCTAGCCGCAGTTTCTAACTATGGCTACACCTTC.

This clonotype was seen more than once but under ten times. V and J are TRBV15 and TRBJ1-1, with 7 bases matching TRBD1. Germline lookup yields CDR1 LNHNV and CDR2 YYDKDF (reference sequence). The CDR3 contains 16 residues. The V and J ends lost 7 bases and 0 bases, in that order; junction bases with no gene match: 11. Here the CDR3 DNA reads TGTGCCACCAATCAGGACAGGTCACCCTTGAACACTGAAGCTTTCTTT. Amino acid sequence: CATNQDRSPLNTEAFF. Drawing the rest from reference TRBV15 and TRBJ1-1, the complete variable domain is DAMVIQNPRYQVTQFGKPVTLSCSQTLNHNVMYWYQQKSSQAPKLLFHYYDKDFNNEADTPDNFQSRRPNTSFCFLDIRSPGLGDTAMYLCATNQDRSPLNTEAFFGQGTRLTVV.

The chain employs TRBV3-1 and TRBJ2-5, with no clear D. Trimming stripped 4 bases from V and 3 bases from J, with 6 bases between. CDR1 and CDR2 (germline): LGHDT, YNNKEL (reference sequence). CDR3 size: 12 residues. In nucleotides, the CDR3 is TGTGCCAGCAGCCCTCCAAAAGAGACCCAGTACTTC. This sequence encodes CASSPPKETQYF.

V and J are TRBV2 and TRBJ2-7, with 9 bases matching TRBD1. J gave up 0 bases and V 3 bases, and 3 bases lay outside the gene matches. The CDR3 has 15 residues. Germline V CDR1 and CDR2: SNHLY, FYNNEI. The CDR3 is CASSEGQGYSYEQYF. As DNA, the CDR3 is TGTGCCAGCAGTGAGGGACAGGGCTACTCCTACGAGCAGTACTTC. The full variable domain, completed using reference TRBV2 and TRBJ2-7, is EPEVTQTPSHQVTQMGQEVILRCVPISNHLYFYWYRQILGQKVEFLVSFYNNEISEKSEIFDDQFSVERPDGSNFTLKIRSTKLEDSAMYFCASSEGQGYSYEQYFGPGTRLTVT.

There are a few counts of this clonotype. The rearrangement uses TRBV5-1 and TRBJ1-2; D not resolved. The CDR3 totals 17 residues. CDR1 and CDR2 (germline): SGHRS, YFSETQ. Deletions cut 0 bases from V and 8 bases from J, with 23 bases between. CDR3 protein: CASSLEAVGIAYRGYTF. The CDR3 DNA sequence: TGCGCCAGCAGCTTGGAGGCAGTTGGGATCGCCTATCGCGGCTACACCTTC.

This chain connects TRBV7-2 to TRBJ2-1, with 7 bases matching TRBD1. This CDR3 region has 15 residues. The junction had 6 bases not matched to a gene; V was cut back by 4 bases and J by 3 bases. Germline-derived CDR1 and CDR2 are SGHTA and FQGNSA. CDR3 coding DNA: TGTGCCAGCAGCTCATCATGGGACAGCTACAATGAGCAGTTCTTC. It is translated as CASSSSWDSYNEQFF.

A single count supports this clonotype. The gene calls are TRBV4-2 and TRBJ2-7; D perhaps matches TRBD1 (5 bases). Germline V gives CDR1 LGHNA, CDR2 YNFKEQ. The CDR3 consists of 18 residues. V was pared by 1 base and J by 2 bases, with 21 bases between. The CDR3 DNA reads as TGTGCCAGCAGCCAAGGACCTACAGGTGGGGCTCGCACCTACGAGCAGTACTTC. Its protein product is CASSQGPTGGARTYEQYF.

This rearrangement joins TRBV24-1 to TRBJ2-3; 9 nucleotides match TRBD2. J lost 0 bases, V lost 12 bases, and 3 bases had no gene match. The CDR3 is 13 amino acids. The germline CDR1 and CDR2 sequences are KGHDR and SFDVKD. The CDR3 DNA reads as TGTGCCGCCGCGGGGGGGAGCACAGATACGCAGTATTTT. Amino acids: CAAAGGSTDTQYF.

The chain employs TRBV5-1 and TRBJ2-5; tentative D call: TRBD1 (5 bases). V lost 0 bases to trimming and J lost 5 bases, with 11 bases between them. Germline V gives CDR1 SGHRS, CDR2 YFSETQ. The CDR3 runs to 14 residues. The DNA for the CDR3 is TGCGCCAGCAGCTTGGAGCAGGGAAGGGAGACCCAGTACTTC. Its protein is CASSLEQGRETQYF.

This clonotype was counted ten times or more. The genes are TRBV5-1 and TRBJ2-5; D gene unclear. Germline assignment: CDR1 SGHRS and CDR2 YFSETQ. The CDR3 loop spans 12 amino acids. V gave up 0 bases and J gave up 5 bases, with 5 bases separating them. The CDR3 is CASSLGSETQYF. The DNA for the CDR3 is TGCGCCAGCAGCTTGGGCTCTGAGACCCAGTACTTC.

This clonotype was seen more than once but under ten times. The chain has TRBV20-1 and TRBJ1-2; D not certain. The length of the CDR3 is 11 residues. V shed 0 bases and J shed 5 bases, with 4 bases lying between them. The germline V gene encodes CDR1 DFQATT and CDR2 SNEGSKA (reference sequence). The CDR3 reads CSARDGYGYTF. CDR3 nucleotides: TGCAGTGCTAGAGACGGATATGGCTACACCTTC.

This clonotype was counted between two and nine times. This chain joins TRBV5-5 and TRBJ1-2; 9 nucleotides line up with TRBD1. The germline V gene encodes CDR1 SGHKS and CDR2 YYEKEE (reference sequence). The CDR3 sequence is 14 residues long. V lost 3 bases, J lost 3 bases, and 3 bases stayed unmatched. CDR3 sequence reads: CASSWRQGDYGYTF. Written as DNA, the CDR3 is TGTGCCAGCAGCTGGAGACAGGGGGACTATGGCTACACCTTC.

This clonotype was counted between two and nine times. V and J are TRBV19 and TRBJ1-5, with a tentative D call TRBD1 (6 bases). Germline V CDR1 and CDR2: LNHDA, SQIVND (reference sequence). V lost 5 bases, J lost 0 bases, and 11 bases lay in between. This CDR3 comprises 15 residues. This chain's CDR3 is CASSGTHNSNQPQHF. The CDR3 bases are TGTGCCAGTAGTGGGACACACAATAGCAATCAGCCCCAGCATTTT.

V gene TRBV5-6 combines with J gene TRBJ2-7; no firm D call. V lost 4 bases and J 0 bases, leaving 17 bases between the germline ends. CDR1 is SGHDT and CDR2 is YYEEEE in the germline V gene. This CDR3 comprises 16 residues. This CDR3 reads CASSPPDRRGSYEQYF. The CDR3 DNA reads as TGTGCCAGCAGCCCGCCGGACCGGAGAGGCTCCTACGAGCAGTACTTC.

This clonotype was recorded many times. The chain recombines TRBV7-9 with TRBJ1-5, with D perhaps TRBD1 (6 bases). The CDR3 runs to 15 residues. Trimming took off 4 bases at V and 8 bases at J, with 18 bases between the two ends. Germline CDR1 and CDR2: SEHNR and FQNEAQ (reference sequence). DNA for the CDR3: TGTGCCAGCAGCTCAGGTCGGGGGGCTAGGGAGCCCCAGCATTTT. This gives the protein CASSSGRGAREPQHF.

CDR3 amino acids: CASSTTSGESYEQYF. CDR3 bases: TGTGCCAGCAGTACTACTAGCGGGGAGTCCTACGAGCAGTACTTC. This chain links TRBV7-9 with TRBJ2-7, with 10 bases lining up with TRBD2. The CDR3 has 15 amino acids. The germline V gene encodes CDR1 SEHNR and CDR2 FQNEAQ (reference sequence). With 6 bases clipped from V and 1 base from J, the junction kept 6 bases outside the gene matches.

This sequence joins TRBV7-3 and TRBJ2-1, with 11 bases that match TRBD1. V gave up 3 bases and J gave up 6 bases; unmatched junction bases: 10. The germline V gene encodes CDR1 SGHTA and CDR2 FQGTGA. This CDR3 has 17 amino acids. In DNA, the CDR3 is TGTGCCAGCAGCTTTGTACCCGGGACAGGGGGATTCAATGAGCAGTTCTTC. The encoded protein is CASSFVPGTGGFNEQFF.

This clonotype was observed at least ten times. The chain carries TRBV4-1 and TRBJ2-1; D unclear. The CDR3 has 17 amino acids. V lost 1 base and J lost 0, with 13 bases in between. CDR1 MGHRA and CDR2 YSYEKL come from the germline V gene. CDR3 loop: CASSQGAWRSSYNEQFF. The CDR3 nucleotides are TGCGCCAGCAGCCAAGGGGCATGGCGGAGCTCCTACAATGAGCAGTTCTTC.

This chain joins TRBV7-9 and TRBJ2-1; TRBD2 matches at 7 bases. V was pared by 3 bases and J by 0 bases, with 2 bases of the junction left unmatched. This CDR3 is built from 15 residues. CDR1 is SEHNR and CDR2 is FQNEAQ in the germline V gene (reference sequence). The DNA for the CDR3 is TGTGCCAGCAGCTTGCGGGGGTACTCCTACAATGAGCAGTTCTTC. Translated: CASSLRGYSYNEQFF.

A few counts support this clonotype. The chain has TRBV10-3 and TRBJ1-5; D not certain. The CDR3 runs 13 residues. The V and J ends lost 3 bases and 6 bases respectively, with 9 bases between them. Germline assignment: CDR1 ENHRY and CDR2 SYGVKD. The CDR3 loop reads CAISDGPIQPQHF. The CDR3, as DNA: TGTGCCATCAGTGATGGACCCATTCAGCCCCAGCATTTT.

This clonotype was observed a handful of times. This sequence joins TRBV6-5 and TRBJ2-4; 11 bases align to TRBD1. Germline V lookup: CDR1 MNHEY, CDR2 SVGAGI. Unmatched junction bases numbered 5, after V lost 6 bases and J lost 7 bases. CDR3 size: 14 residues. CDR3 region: CASRGQGAGNIQYF. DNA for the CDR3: TGTGCCAGCAGAGGACAGGGGGCAGGTAACATTCAGTACTTC.

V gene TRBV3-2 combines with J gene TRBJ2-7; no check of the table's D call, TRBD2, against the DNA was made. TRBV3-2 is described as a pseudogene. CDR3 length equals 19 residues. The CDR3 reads CASSQGGEGTSGFAYEQYF. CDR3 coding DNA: TGTGCCAGCAGCCAAGGCGGGGAAGGGACTAGCGGGTTCGCCTACGAGCAGTACTTC.

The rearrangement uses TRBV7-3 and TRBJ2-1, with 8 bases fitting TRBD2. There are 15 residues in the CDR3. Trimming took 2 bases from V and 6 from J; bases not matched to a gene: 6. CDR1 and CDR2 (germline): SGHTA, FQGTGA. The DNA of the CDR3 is TGTGCCAGCAGCTTAGGGGGGACTAGGGCCAATGAGCAGTTCTTC. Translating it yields CASSLGGTRANEQFF.

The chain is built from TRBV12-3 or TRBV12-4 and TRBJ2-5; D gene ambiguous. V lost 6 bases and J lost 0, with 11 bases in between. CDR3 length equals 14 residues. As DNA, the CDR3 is TGTGCCAGCAGCCTAGGTATAAACCAAGAGACCCAGTACTTC. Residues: CASSLGINQETQYF.

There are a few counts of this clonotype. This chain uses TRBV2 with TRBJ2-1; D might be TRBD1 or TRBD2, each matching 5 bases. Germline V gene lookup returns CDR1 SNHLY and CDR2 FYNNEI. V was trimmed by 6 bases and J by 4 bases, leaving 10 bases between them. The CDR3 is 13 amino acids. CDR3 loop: CASRGEIYNEQFF. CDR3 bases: TGTGCCAGCAGGGGGGAGATATACAATGAGCAGTTCTTC.

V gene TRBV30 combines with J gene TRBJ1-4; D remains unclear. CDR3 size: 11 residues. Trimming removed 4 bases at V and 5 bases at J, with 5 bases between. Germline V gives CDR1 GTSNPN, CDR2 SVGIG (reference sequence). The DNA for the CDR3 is TGTGCCTGGACGCGGAATGAAAAACTGTTTTTT. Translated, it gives CAWTRNEKLFF.

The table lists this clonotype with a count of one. The CDR3 sequence: CASSWRQGHSPLHF. CDR3 in DNA: TGTGCCAGCAGTTGGCGACAGGGTCATTCACCCCTCCACTTT. The genes are TRBV27 and TRBJ1-6; 7 nucleotides match TRBD1. This CDR3 has 14 amino acids. Germline V gene sequence: CDR1 MNHEY, CDR2 SMNVEV (reference sequence). Trimming removed 4 bases from V and 8 bases from J; junction bases left unmatched: 5.

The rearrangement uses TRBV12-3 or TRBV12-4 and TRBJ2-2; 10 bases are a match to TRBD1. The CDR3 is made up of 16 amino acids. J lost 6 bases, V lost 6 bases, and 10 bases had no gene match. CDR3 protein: CASSSDRGRRSGELFF. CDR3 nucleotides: TGTGCCAGCAGCTCCGACAGGGGGCGAAGATCCGGGGAGCTGTTTTTT.